The 18 T cell receptor beta chains below come from one sample, sequenced in a study of Tregs in tolerant kidney transplant recipients. Some clones are missing from TCRdb's copy, which holds only in-frame ones; the method was immunoSEQ multiplex PCR. Here the sample table reports around 48,000 clones. The source was CD4+ T cells from blood, collected before the transplant. These receptors originate from a human donor who received a combined kidney and bone marrow transplant.

Regarding this clone: Read sequence stops 3 residues before the CDR3 end, and the germline J gene provides the missing end. The chain couples TRBV13 to TRBJ2-1, with 11 nucleotides matching TRBD2. V shed 5 bases, J shed 9 bases, and the junction held 9 bases outside the gene matches. The CDR3 covers 15 residues. Germline assignment: CDR1 PRHDT and CDR2 FYEKMQ (reference sequence). This CDR3 is CASSPTSGREGEQFF. Incomplete CDR3 DNA: TGTGCCAGCAGCCCTACTAGCGGGAGAGAGGGTGAG.

Concerning this clone: Read coverage stops 3 residues before the CDR3 terminus; the germline J gene supplies the remainder. This chain joins TRBV20-1 and TRBJ1-2; D unclear. Trimming left V 7 bases short and J 4 bases short, with 10 bases between. CDR1 and CDR2 from the germline V gene are DFQATT and SNEGSKA (reference sequence). This CDR3 is built from 11 residues. CDR3 DNA (partial): TGCAGTGTTCAGGAACCCTATGGC. Its protein product is CSVQEPYG. In full, the CDR3 is CSVQEPYGYTF.

Of note for this clone: The CDR3 end lies 3 residues beyond the end of the read and is filled in from the germline J gene. The rearrangement joins TRBV20-1 to TRBJ2-3; no clear D. V shed 2 bases and J shed 0 bases, with 12 bases lying between them. The CDR3 length is 15 residues. CDR1 is DFQATT, CDR2 SNEGSKA, per germline (reference sequence). Partial CDR3 DNA: TGCAGTGCTAGACGCGGTCTCCTTAGCACAGATACG. Encoded protein: CSARRGLLSTDT. The whole CDR3 region reads CSARRGLLSTDTQYF.

Worth noting for this clone: Read coverage stops 3 residues before the CDR3 terminus; the germline J gene supplies the remainder. This chain uses TRBV7-2 with TRBJ2-7; 10 nucleotides line up with TRBD2. CDR1 and CDR2 from the germline V gene are SGHTA and FQGNSA. This CDR3 is built from 15 residues. Unmatched junction bases numbered 9, after V lost 5 bases and J lost 5 bases. The sequenced part of the CDR3 DNA is TGTGCCAGCAGCCCCGCTAGCGGGAGAGCCGACGAG. It translates to CASSPASGRADE. The complete CDR3 reads CASSPASGRADEQYF.

Of note for this clone: The read ends 3 residues shy of where the CDR3 ends; the end is completed using the germline J gene. This chain links TRBV19 with TRBJ1-2; no clear D gene. Between the trimmed V and J ends, which lost 7 bases and 7 bases, there was a span of 19 bases. CDR1 and CDR2 from the germline V gene are LNHDA and SQIVND (reference sequence). The CDR3 spans 14 residues. CDR3 in amino acids: CASTGRAHGLGYTF. The CDR3 DNA, read in part, is TGTGCCAGTACGGGGAGGGCCCACGGGCTTGGC.

On this clone itself: With the read ending 3 residues before the CDR3 end, the germline J gene is used to fill in that end. The chain recombines TRBV5-1 with TRBJ1-4; D not certain. The length of the CDR3 is 17 residues. Trimming took off 2 bases at V and 2 bases at J, with 16 bases between the two ends. Germline assignment: CDR1 SGHRS and CDR2 YFSETQ. The DNA read from the CDR3 is TGCGCCAGCAGCTTTTCTACCGGGTTGTCCACTAATGAAAAA. Its translation: CASSFSTGLSTNEK. The whole CDR3 is CASSFSTGLSTNEKLFF.

A remark on this clone: Read data end 3 residues before the CDR3 end; the end is taken from the germline J gene. V and J are TRBV18 and TRBJ2-7; 7 nucleotides line up with TRBD2. The CDR3 contains 15 residues. Trimming took 4 bases from V and 0 from J; bases not matched to a gene: 6. Germline V gene data show CDR1 as KGHSH and CDR2 as LQKENI. Incomplete CDR3 DNA: TGTGCCAGCTCACACCCTGGCGGGAGCTCCTACGAG. Protein product: CASSHPGGSSYE. The whole CDR3 is CASSHPGGSSYEQYF.

A remark on this clone: The read terminates 3 residues ahead of where the CDR3 ends, so the germline J gene completes it. The V gene is TRBV7-9, the J gene TRBJ1-5; TRBD1 matches 7 bases. Per the germline V gene, CDR1 is SEHNR and CDR2 is FQNEAQ (reference sequence). The CDR3 is made up of 12 amino acids. Unmatched junction bases numbered 2, after V lost 8 bases and J lost 4 bases. The CDR3 loop reads CASGRGNQPQHF. The CDR3 DNA, read in part, is TGTGCCAGCGGCAGGGGGAATCAGCCC.

Worth noting for this clone: The DNA ends 3 residues before the CDR3 does, and the rest of the CDR3 is filled in from the germline J gene. The rearrangement uses TRBV19 and TRBJ2-6; TRBD1 might be the D (5 bases). The CDR3 sequence is 14 residues long. In germline, CDR1 is LNHDA, CDR2 SQIVND (reference sequence). Trimming removed 9 bases from V and 1 base from J, with 10 bases in between. The sequenced CDR3 bases are TGTGCCAGCGGGCAGGGATCTGGGGCCAACGTC. Translation: CASGQGSGANV. The whole CDR3 sequence is CASGQGSGANVLTF. The full variable domain, its missing parts supplied by reference TRBV19 and TRBJ2-6, is DGGITQSPKYLFRKEGQNVTLSCEQNLNHDAMYWYRQDPGQGLRLIYYSQIVNDFQKGDIAEGYSVSREKKESFPLTVTSAQKNPTAFYLCASGQGSGANVLTFGAGSRLTVL.

Remarks on this clone: The missing CDR3 end, 3 residues past where the read stops, is filled in from the germline J gene. V gene TRBV11-1 combines with J gene TRBJ1-1; a possible D gene is TRBD1 (5 bases). The V end lost 3 bases, the J end lost 2 bases, and 13 bases lay between the germline ends. This CDR3 contains 15 residues. The germline gives CDR1 SGHAT, CDR2 FQDESV (reference sequence). This CDR3 is CASSLTVTLNTEAFF. The CDR3 bases that were read are TGTGCCAGCAGCTTGACAGTTACCCTCAACACTGAA. The whole variable domain, remainder taken from reference TRBV11-1 and TRBJ1-1, is EAEVAQSPRYKITEKSQAVAFWCDPISGHATLYWYRQILGQGPELLVQFQDESVVDDSQLPKDRFSAERLKGVDSTLKIQPAELGDSAMYLCASSLTVTLNTEAFFGQGTRLTVV.

As concerns this clone: The DNA ends 3 residues before the CDR3 does, and the rest of the CDR3 is filled in from the germline J gene. This rearrangement joins TRBV30 to TRBJ2-5; 7 nucleotides line up with TRBD1. The germline V gene encodes CDR1 GTSNPN and CDR2 SVGIG (reference sequence). The CDR3 runs to 15 residues. The V and J ends lost 3 bases and 4 bases, in that order; junction bases with no gene match: 11. Incomplete CDR3 DNA: TGTGCCTGGAGCAAACAAGGGACAGCTGGAGAGACC. The encoded protein is CAWSKQGTAGET. The complete CDR3 sequence is CAWSKQGTAGETQYF.

As to this clone: The CDR3 goes on 3 residues after the read ends, and that part is filled in from the germline J gene. This sequence joins TRBV18 and TRBJ2-7; TRBD2 agrees at 9 bases. J gave up 0 bases and V 5 bases, and 11 bases lay outside the gene matches. In germline, CDR1 is KGHSH, CDR2 LQKENI. This CDR3 region has 17 residues. Incomplete CDR3 DNA: TGTGCCAGCTCAGCCACCCCTTTAGCGGGAGTCTCCTACGAG. As protein: CASSATPLAGVSYE. The whole CDR3 protein reads CASSATPLAGVSYEQYF.

In the case of this clone: Read coverage stops 3 residues before the CDR3 terminus; the germline J gene supplies the remainder. The chain has TRBV5-1 and TRBJ2-7; TRBD1 matches at 8 bases. The CDR3 is made up of 15 amino acids. V dropped 0 bases and J dropped 4; count of bases not matched to a gene: 6. CDR1 is SGHRS, CDR2 YFSETQ, per germline. CDR3 protein: CASSLDGQGTYEQYF. The CDR3 bases that were read are TGCGCCAGCAGCTTGGACGGACAGGGAACTTACGAG.

Remarks on this clone: The CDR3 is cut off 3 residues early in the read; its end comes from the germline J gene. V gene TRBV18 combines with J gene TRBJ2-1, with 10 nucleotides matching TRBD1. The germline CDR1 and CDR2 sequences are KGHSH and LQKENI. The CDR3 consists of 16 residues. Trimming took 5 bases from V and 7 from J; bases not matched to a gene: 11. The covered CDR3 bases are TGTGCCAGCTCATCAACGGGACAGGGGTCGCTAAATGAG. It specifies CASSSTGQGSLNE. The complete CDR3 reads CASSSTGQGSLNEQFF.

Notes on this clone: The read is 3 residues too short to cover the CDR3 end, so that end is filled in from the germline J gene. V gene TRBV7-8 combines with J gene TRBJ2-2; TRBD1 agrees at 8 bases. The CDR3 is made up of 15 amino acids. The germline gives CDR1 SGHVS, CDR2 FQNEAQ. V lost 5 bases and J lost 0; bases outside the gene matches: 2. CDR3 residues: CASSPQGANTGELFF. CDR3 DNA, as far as it was read: TGTGCCAGCAGCCCACAGGGGGCGAACACCGGGGAG.

About this clone itself: Coverage ceases 3 residues before the CDR3 finishes, and the germline J gene fills in the end. The chain carries TRBV20-1 and TRBJ2-5; 8 bases fit TRBD2. Trimming at V came to 4 bases and at J to 1 base, leaving 5 bases not matched to a gene. Germline assignment: CDR1 DFQATT and CDR2 SNEGSKA (reference sequence). The CDR3 has 14 residues. Incomplete CDR3 DNA: TGCAGTGCTAATTTCCTAGCGGGCCAAGAGACC. This translates into CSANFLAGQET. The whole CDR3 is CSANFLAGQETQYF.

In the case of this clone: The read is 3 residues too short to cover the CDR3 end, so that end is filled in from the germline J gene. The chain recombines TRBV20-1 with TRBJ2-3; TRBD2 matches at 9 bases. CDR3 length equals 17 residues. Germline CDR1 is DFQATT and CDR2 is SNEGSKA (reference sequence). V gave up 5 bases and J gave up 6 bases; unmatched junction bases: 18. CDR3 bases read: TGCAGTGCTCAACAGGCAAGAATTAGCGGGAGACGGGATACG. It translates to CSAQQARISGRRDT. The CDR3, in full, reads CSAQQARISGRRDTQYF.

Comments on this clone: The read comes to an end 3 residues before the CDR3 does, leaving the germline J gene to fill in the end. The J gene is TRBJ2-2, the V gene TRBV19, with 9 positions matching TRBD1. CDR1 is LNHDA and CDR2 is SQIVND in the germline V gene (reference sequence). V trimming: 0 bases; J trimming: 2 bases; junction bases outside the gene matches: 7. This CDR3 region has 18 residues. The DNA read from the CDR3 is TGTGCCAGTAGTATAGAAGGACAGGGGTGGACTAACACCGGGGAG. It translates to CASSIEGQGWTNTGE. The whole CDR3 sequence is CASSIEGQGWTNTGELFF.